Below are 19 T cell receptor beta chains sequenced from a single sample in a study of cytomegalovirus exposure and HLA in healthy donors. The study ran its PCR with 60 Vbeta and 13 Jbeta primers. The method was immunoSEQ multiplex PCR; TCRdb's version includes in-frame clones alone and lacks a portion of them. Of around 150,000 clones listed, approximately 80% are singletons. Input material: PBMCs. All receptors derive from a woman aged 50 to 60 in good health and CMV-seronegative.

This sequence joins TRBV10-3 and TRBJ2-6, with a weak D call TRBD1 (7 bases). The CDR3 runs 18 residues. The V gene's germline CDR1 is ENHRY and CDR2 SYGVKD. V was shortened by 2 bases and J by 0 bases, with 14 bases between the two germline ends. The CDR3 loop reads CAISETSQGGSGANVLTF. The CDR3 bases are TGTGCCATCAGTGAGACTTCGCAGGGGGGCTCTGGGGCCAACGTCCTGACTTTC.

The chain has TRBV18 and TRBJ2-7; TRBD1 aligns across 7 bases. The CDR3 has 14 residues. The V and J ends lost 6 bases and 4 bases, in that order; junction bases with no gene match: 9. The germline V gene has CDR1 KGHSH and CDR2 LQKENI. The CDR3 region has the DNA TGTGCCAGCTCCTCCGGGACAGCCATTTACGAGCAGTACTTC. Translating it yields CASSSGTAIYEQYF. The full variable domain, completed using reference TRBV18 and TRBJ2-7, is NAGVMQNPRHLVRRRGQEARLRCSPMKGHSHVYWYRQLPEEGLKFMVYLQKENIIDESGMPKERFSAEFPKEGPSILRIQQVVRGDSAAYFCASSSGTAIYEQYFGPGTRLTVT.

This chain joins TRBV6-1 and TRBJ2-3; 9 nucleotides align to TRBD2. Germline lookup yields CDR1 MNHNS and CDR2 SASEGT. The CDR3 totals 15 residues. The V segment lost 4 bases and the J segment 7 bases; nucleotides outside the gene matches: 9. The CDR3 region is CASSGRRGGRNTQYF. The CDR3 DNA sequence: TGTGCCAGCAGTGGCAGGCGGGGGGGCCGGAATACGCAGTATTTT.

There are a few counts of this clone. V is TRBV2 and J is TRBJ1-6; D not certain. V lost 4 bases and J lost 8, with 9 bases in between. The CDR3 contains 13 residues. CDR1 SNHLY and CDR2 FYNNEI come from the germline V gene. The CDR3 sequence is CASSGEVDSPLHF. Here the CDR3 DNA reads TGTGCCAGCAGTGGGGAGGTGGATTCACCCCTCCACTTT.

The chain uses TRBV2 and TRBJ1-6; D may be TRBD1 (6 bases). Germline-derived CDR1 and CDR2 are SNHLY and FYNNEI. This CDR3 comprises 15 residues. V was pared by 8 bases and J by 10 bases, with 21 bases between. The CDR3 region is CASGGALSGTSPLHF. The CDR3 nucleotides read TGTGCCAGCGGGGGGGCACTATCAGGGACCTCACCCCTCCACTTT.

This CDR3 is CASSLRTGDTGELFF. CDR3 DNA sequence: TGTGCCAGCAGCTTGAGGACAGGGGACACCGGGGAGCTGTTTTTT. The chain employs TRBV7-2 and TRBJ2-2; 9 bases match TRBD1. Looked up from germline, CDR1 is SGHTA and CDR2 is FQGNSA. The CDR3 length is 15 residues. Trimming took 3 bases from V and 3 from J; bases not matched to a gene: 2. Combining the CDR3 with reference TRBV7-2 and TRBJ2-2 gives the whole variable domain GAGVSQSPSNKVTEKGKDVELRCDPISGHTALYWYRQSLGQGLEFLIYFQGNSAPDKSGLPSDRFSAERTGGSVSTLTIQRTQQEDSAVYLCASSLRTGDTGELFFGEGSRLTVL.

This clone was recorded once. The genes are TRBV10-3 and TRBJ2-5; TRBD2 matches 7 bases. From germline, CDR1 is ENHRY and CDR2 SYGVKD. The J segment lost 9 bases and the V segment lost 8 bases, leaving 12 bases of the junction unmatched. This CDR3 has 13 residues. CDR3: CAIGGDGLLSQYF. In nucleotides, the CDR3 is TGTGCCATCGGGGGGGACGGTCTTTTGTCCCAGTACTTC.

The chain has TRBV6-4 and TRBJ2-1; tentatively, D is TRBD2 (7 bases). V gave up 6 bases and J gave up 4 bases, with 16 bases separating them. This CDR3 is built from 15 residues. Germline CDR1 is MRHNA and CDR2 is SNTAGT. CDR3 in DNA: TGTGCCAGCAGCGCCGCGGGGGCGGAATACAATGAGCAGTTCTTC. Translating it yields CASSAAGAEYNEQFF.

The rearrangement joins TRBV7-2 to TRBJ1-5; 7 bases align to TRBD1. CDR3 length equals 14 residues. The germline V gene encodes CDR1 SGHTA and CDR2 FQGNSA. J gave up 7 bases and V 0 bases, and 3 bases lay outside the gene matches. The CDR3 protein is CASSLANRGQPQHF. The CDR3 DNA sequence: TGTGCCAGCAGCTTAGCCAACAGGGGCCAGCCCCAGCATTTT.

The chain is built from TRBV2 and TRBJ2-2, with TRBD2 as a possible D gene (5 bases). The germline V gene encodes CDR1 SNHLY and CDR2 FYNNEI. Trimming removed 7 bases from V and 3 bases from J, with 6 bases in between. The CDR3 runs to 12 residues. DNA of the CDR3: TGTGCCAGCAAGGAGGACACCGGGGAGCTGTTTTTT. Translated, it gives CASKEDTGELFF.

This clone was recorded a few times. The chain carries TRBV18 and TRBJ2-3, with D possibly matching TRBD1 (5 bases). V was pared by 3 bases and J by 2 bases, with 9 bases between. The CDR3 has 14 amino acids. Germline V CDR1 and CDR2: KGHSH, LQKENI. The CDR3 sequence: CASSPDIYTDTQYF. The CDR3, as DNA: TGTGCCAGCTCACCGGACATATACACAGATACGCAGTATTTT.

This clone showed up just once. This chain links TRBV15 with TRBJ1-5; 9 bases are shared with TRBD1. Germline assignment: CDR1 LNHNV and CDR2 YYDKDF (reference sequence). There are 16 residues in the CDR3. Germline trimming cut 3 bases from V and 7 bases from J; bases unmatched to any gene: 10. The CDR3 loop reads CATSSLRTGVGQPQHF. In DNA form, the CDR3 reads TGTGCCACCAGCAGTCTAAGGACAGGGGTTGGACAGCCCCAGCATTTT.

The chain employs TRBV19 and TRBJ1-1, with unresolved D. The germline gives CDR1 LNHDA, CDR2 SQIVND (reference sequence). The V and J ends lost 1 base and 5 bases respectively, with 17 bases between them. The CDR3 runs to 16 residues. The DNA of the CDR3 is TGTGCCAGTAGTATAGGTACCACGAACCGCGGGACTGAAGCTTTCTTT. This encodes CASSIGTTNRGTEAFF.

J is TRBJ2-1 and V is TRBV11-3, with TRBD1 matching 9 bases. CDR1 SGHNT and CDR2 YENEEA come from the germline V gene. This CDR3 is 17 amino acids long. V was pared by 1 base and J by 1 base, with 5 bases of the junction left unmatched. CDR3 sequence: CASSLVFGTGSYNEQFF. For the CDR3, the DNA is TGTGCCAGCAGCTTAGTTTTCGGGACAGGGTCCTACAATGAGCAGTTCTTC.

This chain connects TRBV19 to TRBJ2-1; a weak D match, TRBD1 (6 bases). Trimming shortened V by 5 bases and J by 5 bases, and 22 bases separated the two germline ends. Germline values: CDR1 LNHDA, CDR2 SQIVND (reference sequence). The CDR3 runs to 17 residues. The CDR3 DNA reads TGTGCCAGTAGTCCGTGGAACAGGGCCCCACGGGACAATGAGCAGTTCTTC. It translates to CASSPWNRAPRDNEQFF. The whole variable domain, remainder taken from reference TRBV19 and TRBJ2-1, is DGGITQSPKYLFRKEGQNVTLSCEQNLNHDAMYWYRQDPGQGLRLIYYSQIVNDFQKGDIAEGYSVSREKKESFPLTVTSAQKNPTAFYLCASSPWNRAPRDNEQFFGPGTRLTVL.

This clone was seen only a few times. This chain uses TRBV28 with TRBJ2-2; D may be TRBD1 (6 bases). V lost 4 bases to trimming and J lost 5 bases, with 35 bases between them. This CDR3 contains 22 residues. The germline gives CDR1 MDHEN, CDR2 SYDVKM. The CDR3 DNA reads TGTGCCAGCAGTTCTTGGGCCCTGGGCCCTCTTGGGCAGGGGCGAAGTACCGGGGAGCTGTTTTTT. It codes for CASSSWALGPLGQGRSTGELFF.

J is TRBJ2-7 and V is TRBV9; weak D call: TRBD1 (6 bases). This CDR3 comprises 16 residues. In germline, CDR1 is SGDLS, CDR2 YYNGEE. V was cut by 4 bases and J by 0 bases, with 17 bases left in between. The CDR3 bases are TGTGCCAGCAGCCCAGCCCACAGGGTCCCCTCCTACGAGCAGTACTTC. It is translated as CASSPAHRVPSYEQYF.

The chain combines TRBV5-1 with TRBJ2-1; TRBD1 agrees at 7 bases. This CDR3 region has 14 residues. The V gene end was trimmed by 1 base and the J gene end by 12 bases; junction bases not matched to a gene: 10. Germline CDR1 is SGHRS and CDR2 is YFSETQ. CDR3 sequence (DNA): TGCGCCAGCAGCTTGCCGGGACAGCTTCGTGCGCAGTTCTTC. Translation: CASSLPGQLRAQFF.

This chain connects TRBV5-5 to TRBJ1-3; the match to TRBD1 covers 7 bases. V shed 7 bases, J shed 0 bases, and the junction held 10 bases outside the gene matches. Per the germline V gene, CDR1 is SGHKS and CDR2 is YYEKEE (reference sequence). This CDR3 spans 16 amino acids. The CDR3 here is CASLAFSGGSGNTIYF. The CDR3 DNA follows: TGTGCCAGCCTTGCCTTCTCAGGGGGCTCTGGAAACACCATATATTTT. Combining the CDR3 with reference TRBV5-5 and TRBJ1-3 gives the whole variable domain DAGVTQSPTHLIKTRGQQVTLRCSPISGHKSVSWYQQVLGQGPQFIFQYYEKEERGRGNFPDRFSARQFPNYSSELNVNALLLGDSALYLCASLAFSGGSGNTIYFGEGSWLTVV.